Below, 18 T cell receptor beta chains from the same sample are listed, as sequenced in a study of CD8 T cells in ankylosing spondylitis. Study observations and caveats: What seemed typical of ankylosing spondylitis blood was a TCR beta motif built from several highly homologous variants.

These receptors lack a known antigen. TCRdb reprocessed the 5' RACE reads via MiXCR and lists one record per CDR3 protein. The sample shows about 500,000 distinct CDR3 sequences, approximately 5.3% of them seen only once. Sequencing was performed on blood, either unsorted or a sorted T cell fraction (not recorded which). Receptors originate from a male donor with ankylosing spondylitis.

This clonotype was detected ten times or more. The V call is TRBV5-1, the J call TRBJ2-7, with TRBD1 identical over 9 bases. CDR3 length: 15 amino acids. CDR1 is SGHRS, CDR2 YFSETQ, per germline. V lost 4 bases and J lost 5; bases outside the gene matches: 10. The CDR3 sequence is CASSRTGVRGNEQYF. For the CDR3, the DNA is TGCGCCAGCAGCAGGACAGGGGTTCGGGGCAACGAGCAGTACTTC.

This clonotype was counted a few times. V and J are TRBV11-3 and TRBJ2-1, with D tentatively TRBD2 (7 bases). This CDR3 spans 15 amino acids. Per germline, CDR1 SGHNT and CDR2 YENEEA. V lost 5 bases, J lost 8 bases, and 19 bases lay in between. The CDR3 region has the DNA TGTGCCAGCAGCCTGGGGGGGCGCAGGTTCTATGAGCAGTTCTTC. Translation gives CASSLGGRRFYEQFF.

This clonotype was seen more than once but under ten times. The genes are TRBV28 and TRBJ2-7; maybe TRBD1 (5 bases). V lost 3 bases to trimming and J lost 2 bases, with 14 bases between them. Germline CDR1 and CDR2: MDHEN and SYDVKM. The CDR3 contains 15 residues. In nucleotides, the CDR3 is TGTGCCAGCAGTTTTTGGGGCAGGGCTACCTACGAGCAGTACTTC. Residues: CASSFWGRATYEQYF.

In its sample, this clonotype was seen many times. This chain uses TRBV5-1 with TRBJ2-7; 7 bases map to TRBD1. Trimming cost V 4 bases and J 1 base; bases outside gene matches: 8. The CDR3 has 15 amino acids. The germline gives CDR1 SGHRS, CDR2 YFSETQ. The CDR3 region is CASSPLDRHSYEQYF. In DNA, the CDR3 is TGCGCCAGCAGCCCCCTGGACAGGCATTCCTACGAGCAGTACTTC.

This clonotype came up many times. The chain combines TRBV14 with TRBJ2-3; TRBD1 aligns across 7 bases. The V gene end was trimmed by 5 bases and the J gene end by 6 bases; junction bases not matched to a gene: 14. Germline V lookup: CDR1 SGHDN, CDR2 FVKESK. The CDR3 has 16 amino acids. The CDR3 DNA follows: TGTGCCAGCAGCAATCAAGACAGGGTGTTTTTTGATACGCAGTATTTT. Translated, it gives CASSNQDRVFFDTQYF.

In this sample, this clonotype turned up many times. The chain couples TRBV4-2 to TRBJ1-2, with TRBD1 identical over 7 bases. Germline V lookup: CDR1 LGHNA, CDR2 YNFKEQ. J lost 1 base, V lost 0 bases, and 5 bases had no gene match. This CDR3 has 16 amino acids. The CDR3: CASSQDGGGINYGYTF. The CDR3 region has the DNA TGTGCCAGCAGCCAAGATGGAGGGGGCATTAACTATGGCTACACCTTC.

This clonotype was observed at least ten times. The chain recombines TRBV18 with TRBJ1-5; TRBD1 might be the D (6 bases). Germline assignment: CDR1 KGHSH and CDR2 LQKENI. CDR3 length: 15 residues. V was trimmed by 2 bases and J by 4 bases, leaving 12 bases between them. The CDR3 sequence: CASSPSLQGNQPQHF. The CDR3 region has the DNA TGTGCCAGCTCACCATCCCTTCAGGGGAATCAGCCCCAGCATTTT.

This clonotype has a count of ten or more. The chain carries TRBV3-1 and TRBJ1-2, with a possible D match to TRBD1 (5 bases). This CDR3 is built from 16 residues. Germline assignment: CDR1 LGHDT and CDR2 YNNKEL (reference sequence). Trimming removed 4 bases at V and 0 bases at J, with 15 bases between. CDR3 protein: CASSPRGGEANYGYTF. Written as DNA, the CDR3 is TGTGCCAGCAGCCCGAGGGGAGGAGAAGCTAACTATGGCTACACCTTC.

This clonotype was observed at least ten times. The J gene is TRBJ2-5, the V gene TRBV7-9; D not certain. Germline V gene lookup returns CDR1 SEHNR and CDR2 FQNEAQ (reference sequence). V gave up 6 bases and J gave up 4 bases, with 6 bases separating them. The CDR3 has 11 amino acids. CDR3 coding DNA: TGTGCCAGCAGTTTTCGAGAGACCCAGTACTTC. Its protein is CASSFRETQYF. Looking up the rest from reference TRBV7-9 and TRBJ2-5 gives the full variable domain: DTGVSQNPRHKITKRGQNVTFRCDPISEHNRLYWYRQTLGQGPEFLTYFQNEAQLEKSRLLSDRFSAERPKGSFSTLEIQRTEQGDSAMYLCASSFRETQYFGPGTRLLVL.

This clonotype was detected ten times or more. The chain uses TRBV15 and TRBJ2-7; weak D call: TRBD1 (6 bases). This CDR3 is 15 amino acids long. Germline CDR1 LNHNV, CDR2 YYDKDF (reference sequence). V was clipped by 5 bases and J by 9 bases, with 23 bases between them. CDR3 nucleotides: TGTGCCACCAGCCCTAGAATGGGGGCAGGGAAATGGCAGTACTTC. It encodes CATSPRMGAGKWQYF. The entire variable domain, with the rest obtained from reference TRBV15 and TRBJ2-7, is as follows: DAMVIQNPRYQVTQFGKPVTLSCSQTLNHNVMYWYQQKSSQAPKLLFHYYDKDFNNEADTPDNFQSRRPNTSFCFLDIRSPGLGDTAMYLCATSPRMGAGKWQYFGPGTRLTVT.

The J gene is TRBJ2-1, the V gene TRBV10-2; D is ambiguous. V dropped 6 bases and J dropped 5 bases, with 14 bases sitting between them. The CDR3 is 14 residues long. Germline values: CDR1 WSHSY, CDR2 SAAADI. The CDR3 loop is CASSPRAPNNEQFF. As DNA, the CDR3 is TGCGCCAGCAGCCCTAGAGCACCCAACAATGAGCAGTTCTTC.

In this sample, this clonotype turned up many times. This chain connects TRBV28 to TRBJ1-2; maybe TRBD1 (5 bases). The CDR3 loop spans 13 amino acids. From germline, CDR1 is MDHEN and CDR2 SYDVKM. Between the trimmed V and J ends, which lost 2 bases and 6 bases, there was a span of 10 bases. Here the CDR3 DNA reads TGTGCCAGCAGTTTACCCAGGGCGGATGGCTACACCTTC. It yields the protein CASSLPRADGYTF.

This clonotype was seen many times. The genes are TRBV18 and TRBJ2-4; 8 positions match TRBD2. The CDR3 loop spans 16 amino acids. Germline V gene data show CDR1 as KGHSH and CDR2 as LQKENI. Trimming removed 0 bases from V and 7 bases from J; junction bases left unmatched: 8. The CDR3: CASSPPSGGHQNIQYF. In DNA, the CDR3 is TGTGCCAGCTCACCACCGAGCGGGGGACATCAGAACATTCAGTACTTC.

The chain links TRBV6-4 to TRBJ2-1, with 11 positions matching TRBD1. This CDR3 contains 16 residues. J was trimmed by 7 bases and V by 2 bases; bases with no gene match: 7. Germline V CDR1 and CDR2: MRHNA, SNTAGT. CDR3 loop: CASSDGGQGDWNEQFF. DNA of the CDR3: TGTGCCAGCAGTGACGGGGGACAGGGGGATTGGAATGAGCAGTTCTTC.

This clonotype was seen repeatedly, ten times or more. The V gene is TRBV5-1, the J gene TRBJ1-2, with a possible D match to TRBD1 (6 bases). The CDR3 runs to 16 residues. V was shortened by 0 bases and J by 5 bases, with 17 bases between the two germline ends. Germline V gives CDR1 SGHRS, CDR2 YFSETQ. In nucleotides, the CDR3 is TGCGCCAGCAGCTTGGTTAGTCGGGACAAAGTATATGGCTACACCTTC. This translates into CASSLVSRDKVYGYTF. The full variable domain, its missing parts supplied by reference TRBV5-1 and TRBJ1-2, is KAGVTQTPRYLIKTRGQQVTLSCSPISGHRSVSWYQQTPGQGLQFLFEYFSETQRNKGNFPGRFSGRQFSNSRSEMNVSTLELGDSALYLCASSLVSRDKVYGYTFGSGTRLTVV.

In the case of this clonotype: Mismatch with germline at one junction end may stem from a read error. The chain links TRBV6-2 or TRBV6-3 to TRBJ2-1; D remains ambiguous. Germline V lookup: CDR1 MNHEY, CDR2 SVGEGT. The CDR3 has 11 residues. CDR3 loop: CASNSNNEQFF. Here the CDR3 DNA reads TGTGCCAGCAACTCCAACAATGAGCAGTTCTTC.

At least ten counts were recorded for this clonotype. The chain couples TRBV12-3 or TRBV12-4 to TRBJ1-2, with D possibly being TRBD1 (6 bases). This CDR3 spans 12 amino acids. Trimming removed 4 bases from V and 8 bases from J, with 11 bases in between. The CDR3 DNA is TGTGCCAGCAGTTCCGGGACATCCGGCTACACCTTC. Translated, it gives CASSSGTSGYTF.

This clonotype was recorded at least ten times. The chain joins TRBV6-5 to TRBJ2-6; tentative D call: TRBD1 (5 bases). Germline loops: CDR1 MNHEY, CDR2 SVGAGI. Trimming left V 4 bases short and J 1 base short, with 14 bases between. CDR3 length: 17 amino acids. The CDR3 sequence: CASSWGRALSGANVLTF. CDR3 in DNA: TGTGCCAGCAGTTGGGGCAGGGCTTTATCTGGGGCCAACGTCCTGACTTTC.